This T cell receptor beta chain was identified in a study of blood T cell repertoires in COVID-19. Looking at the study overall: Acute and convalescent COVID-19 specimens originated in the United States, Italy and Spain.

TCRdb keeps only in-frame clones here, not all; method: immunoSEQ multiplex PCR. The sample carries fewer than 130,000 clones, almost 80% recorded once. V was shortened by 0 bases and J by 4 bases, with 10 bases between the two germline ends. Germline V lookup: CDR1 LGHNA, CDR2 YNFKEQ. The length of the CDR3 is 15 residues. The receptor was isolated from a woman aged 80 or over with active or convalescent COVID-19. Sequencing was carried out using peripheral blood. The chain couples TRBV4-2 to TRBJ1-3, with unresolved D. CDR3 nucleotides: TGTGCCAGCAGCCAAGATCTCCGAGGGGGAAACACCATATATTTT. The encoded protein is CASSQDLRGGNTIYF.